These 10 T cell receptor beta chains came from one sample sequenced in a study of shared clonotypes between healthy human individuals. Data came from immunoSEQ multiplex PCR; TCRdb stores just in-frame clones and leaves some out. This sample has around 1.9 million clones; about 93% occur once, and the top ten carry 1.5% to 2%. Naive CD8 cells comprised CD45RO-negative, CCR7-positively selected cells, excluding terminally differentiated effector memory CD45RA+ cells. The sample was naive CD8+ T cells from PBMCs. All receptors come from a man aged 18 to 35 in good health. Some clones in this sample may be carry-over from other donors' samples.

This rearrangement joins TRBV6-1 to TRBJ1-1; D might be TRBD1 (6 bases). Looked up from germline, CDR1 is MNHNS and CDR2 is SASEGT. The V gene lost 8 bases and the J gene lost 0 bases, with 13 bases spanning the gap. This CDR3 region has 14 residues. The CDR3 sequence is CASLLGQLNTEAFF. In DNA, the CDR3 is TGTGCCAGCCTCCTCGGACAGCTGAACACTGAAGCTTTCTTT.

J is TRBJ2-7 and V is TRBV29-1, with TRBD2 identical over 12 bases. Germline CDR1 is SQVTM and CDR2 is ANQGSEA. This CDR3 region has 15 residues. V dropped 5 bases and J dropped 0; count of bases not matched to a gene: 5. CDR3 region: CSVIGLAGLSYEQYF. The CDR3 DNA reads TGCAGCGTTATCGGACTAGCGGGACTCTCCTACGAGCAGTACTTC.

This chain connects TRBV27 to TRBJ2-4, with 7 bases matching TRBD1. This CDR3 has 16 amino acids. J lost 2 bases, V lost 6 bases, and 10 bases had no gene match. From germline, CDR1 is MNHEY and CDR2 SMNVEV (reference sequence). The CDR3 DNA reads TGTGCCAGCAGGAGAACAGGGGATTTGACCAAAAACATTCAGTACTTC. This gives the protein CASRRTGDLTKNIQYF.

This chain uses TRBV29-1 with TRBJ2-3; no firm D call. CDR1 is SQVTM and CDR2 is ANQGSEA in the germline V gene. The CDR3 spans 10 residues. V was clipped by 7 bases and J by 6 bases, with 8 bases between them. The CDR3 region has the DNA TGCAGCGCCCTGGGGGATACGCAGTATTTT. This codes for CSALGDTQYF.

The sample holds one count of this clone. This chain connects TRBV4-1 to TRBJ2-1, with TRBD1 matching over 9 bases. CDR3 length: 13 residues. V lost 4 bases and J lost 8; bases outside the gene matches: 3. Germline-derived CDR1 and CDR2 are MGHRA and YSYEKL. This chain's CDR3 is CASSLGTGYEQFF. The CDR3 DNA reads as TGCGCCAGCAGCCTCGGGACAGGGTATGAGCAGTTCTTC.

The genes are TRBV14 and TRBJ1-2; 7 bases agree with TRBD1. Germline values: CDR1 SGHDN, CDR2 FVKESK. The ends lost 4 bases at V and 7 bases at J; junction bases unmatched: 9. This CDR3 comprises 14 residues. The CDR3 sequence is CASSRGTVRTGYTF. The CDR3 DNA reads TGTGCCAGCAGCCGGGGGACAGTTAGGACTGGCTACACCTTC.

This clone was seen repeatedly, ten times or more. The chain carries TRBV6-1 and TRBJ1-2; no definite D call. CDR3 length: 13 residues. Trimming pared 7 bases from V and 5 bases from J, leaving 14 bases between. CDR1 and CDR2 (germline): MNHNS, SASEGT. The CDR3 DNA reads as TGTGCCAGCACGCCACCTGACCGGTATGGCTACACCTTC. Translating gives CASTPPDRYGYTF.

This clone was seen only once. The V gene is TRBV11-3, the J gene TRBJ2-1; the match to TRBD2 covers 11 bases. The V gene's germline CDR1 is SGHNT and CDR2 YENEEA. V lost 5 bases and J lost 0; bases outside the gene matches: 3. CDR3 length: 16 residues. DNA for the CDR3: TGTGCCAGCAGCCAAACTAGCGGGAGCTCCTACAATGAGCAGTTCTTC. It yields the protein CASSQTSGSSYNEQFF.

The chain couples TRBV9 to TRBJ1-5, with a tentative D call TRBD1 (6 bases). V lost 2 bases, J lost 6 bases, and 12 bases lay in between. The CDR3 loop spans 14 amino acids. From germline, CDR1 is SGDLS and CDR2 YYNGEE. CDR3 sequence: CASSVSGASQPQHF. For the CDR3, the DNA is TGTGCCAGCAGCGTTTCAGGGGCTAGTCAGCCCCAGCATTTT.

The chain couples TRBV7-9 to TRBJ2-5, with D unresolved. CDR1 is SEHNR and CDR2 is FQNEAQ in the germline V gene (reference sequence). The V and J ends lost 4 bases and 3 bases respectively, with 18 bases between them. This CDR3 has 16 residues. The CDR3 bases are TGTGCCAGCAGCTCCCTTGGTGGAGCGTTCGAAGAGACCCAGTACTTC. It is translated as CASSSLGGAFEETQYF.